The text below deals with one T cell receptor (beta chain). Per-sample assaying covered 95,000 to 100,000 TCR templates. TCRdb's table, derived via immunoSEQ multiplex PCR, lists solely in-frame clones and lacks some. This table holds 100,000 or so clones, about 91% found once. This specimen belongs to a study of siplizumab effects on memory and regulatory T cells. The germline V and J ends were trimmed by 1 base and 7 bases, with 12 bases remaining between them. CDR3 length equals 14 residues. Germline loops: CDR1 MNHNS, CDR2 SASEGT. Specimen: CD4+ T cells sorted from blood. This chain connects TRBV6-1 to TRBJ2-3; D possibly corresponds to TRBD2 (5 bases). This clonotype was sampled from a human donor in good health. Some clones in this sample may be carry-over from other donors' samples. The CDR3 DNA reads as TGTGCCAGCAGTGAAGGGCCCGGAGGAAATACGCAGTATTTT. It yields the protein CASSEGPGGNTQYF.